This entry lists 14 T cell receptor beta chains sequenced from one sample in a study of T cell repertoires in cytomegalovirus infection (dated by TCRdb to the late 2010s). Sequencing took place on an Illumina HiSeq 1500. TCRdb took the public reads, trimmed them with fastp at Q25, ran MiXCR for clone calling and kept in-frame beta chains. Rows are combined by CDR3 protein, so each entry shows the most common genes and DNA. This sample has roughly 150,000 distinct CDR3 sequences in its table, and 20% to 30% of those were observed once. The ten largest make up 10% to 11% of the sample. Sequencing used PBMCs. Receptors were obtained from a human donor in good health (CMV status not recorded). Some clones in this sample may be carry-over from other donors' samples.

The CDR3 spells CASSPGDRHGYTF. The CDR3 nucleotides read TGTGCCAGCAGTCCCGGGGACAGGCATGGCTACACCTTC. V gene TRBV6-2 or TRBV6-3 combines with J gene TRBJ1-2; 8 bases line up with TRBD1. CDR3 length equals 13 residues. Germline V CDR1 and CDR2: MNHEY, SVGEGT. V shed 5 bases and J 6 bases; nucleotides not matched to a gene: 5.

This clonotype was observed a few times. The DNA for the CDR3 is TGTGCCACTGCGTCAGCCGGATATAATTCACCCCTCCACTTT. It specifies CATASAGYNSPLHF. The rearrangement joins TRBV19 to TRBJ1-6; no clear D gene. The CDR3 has 14 residues. Trimming cost V 10 bases and J 4 bases, with 14 bases left between them. The germline V gene encodes CDR1 LNHDA and CDR2 SQIVND (reference sequence).

This clonotype was detected once. This chain joins TRBV20-1 and TRBJ2-7; 13 positions agree with TRBD2. Germline CDR1 is DFQATT and CDR2 is SNEGSKA (reference sequence). J lost 6 bases, V lost 3 bases, and 14 bases had no gene match. The CDR3 is 17 residues long. CDR3 bases: TGCAGTGCTAGGCGGGGACTAGCGGGATACTGGGACGGCGAGCAGTACTTC. It is translated as CSARRGLAGYWDGEQYF.

This chain uses TRBV5-6 with TRBJ1-4, with a weak D call TRBD1 (6 bases). Between the trimmed V and J ends, which lost 3 bases and 7 bases, there was a span of 13 bases. Germline V CDR1 and CDR2: SGHDT, YYEEEE. The CDR3 covers 14 residues. Here the CDR3 reads CASSWGGRGEKLFF. The CDR3 DNA is TGTGCCAGCAGCTGGGGGGGGCGCGGTGAAAAACTGTTTTTT. Drawing the rest from reference TRBV5-6 and TRBJ1-4, the complete variable domain is DAGVTQSPTHLIKTRGQQVTLRCSPKSGHDTVSWYQQALGQGPQFIFQYYEEEERQRGNFPDRFSGHQFPNYSSELNVNALLLGDSALYLCASSWGGRGEKLFFGSGTQLSVL.

This clonotype was detected only a few times. The rearrangement uses TRBV4-1 and TRBJ2-7, with unresolved D. Germline V gene data show CDR1 as MGHRA and CDR2 as YSYEKL. The CDR3 has 15 amino acids. Trimming left V 1 base short and J 5 bases short, with 15 bases between. CDR3 nucleotides: TGCGCCAGCAGCCAAGTTGCGCACAGTTGGGACGAGCAGTACTTC. The encoded protein is CASSQVAHSWDEQYF.

This clonotype appeared a few times. The chain recombines TRBV11-3 with TRBJ2-1, with D unclear. Germline CDR1 and CDR2: SGHNT and YENEEA. This CDR3 is 13 amino acids long. V lost 4 bases and J lost 2, with 6 bases in between. CDR3 nucleotides: TGTGCCAGCAGCTACCAACCCTACAATGAGCAGTTCTTC. This translates into CASSYQPYNEQFF.

This chain links TRBV20-1 with TRBJ2-1; no firm D call. Trimming removed 1 base at V and 10 bases at J, with 8 bases between. The length of the CDR3 is 11 residues. Looked up from germline, CDR1 is DFQATT and CDR2 is SNEGSKA (reference sequence). This chain's CDR3 is CSARVIGEQFF. Here the CDR3 DNA reads TGCAGTGCTAGAGTAATTGGGGAGCAGTTCTTC.

Concerning this clonotype: One end of the junction does not line up with germline, which may come from a read error. The V and J genes are TRBV5-3 and TRBJ2-3, with unresolved D. TRBV5-3 is given ORF status, its function remaining uncertain. This CDR3 contains 15 residues. In DNA form, the CDR3 reads TGTGCCAGCAGCTTGGCGGCGACTAGCACAGATACGCAGTATTTT. This translates into CASSLAATSTDTQYF.

The chain is built from TRBV6-2 or TRBV6-3 and TRBJ1-5, with D uncertain. Trimming left V 5 bases short and J 9 bases short, with 17 bases between. Per the germline V gene, CDR1 is MNHEY and CDR2 is SVGEGT. There are 14 residues in the CDR3. The DNA of the CDR3 is TGTGCCAGCAGTCTTTCGACCCGGAGTCGGCCCCAGCATTTT. Its translation is CASSLSTRSRPQHF.

As regards this clonotype: This could be a read error, since a much larger clone is one nucleotide away. In nucleotides, the CDR3 is TGTGACAGCAGCTCCCCGGGACAGGCCTCCTACGAGCAGTACTTC. Residues: CDSSSPGQASYEQYF. The chain employs TRBV7-8 and TRBJ2-7; TRBD1 aligns across 8 bases. CDR3 size: 15 residues. Germline V gives CDR1 SGHVS, CDR2 FQNEAQ.

This clonotype has a count of ten or more. The chain carries TRBV6-5 and TRBJ2-2; 8 bases are shared with TRBD1. CDR1 MNHEY and CDR2 SVGAGI come from the germline V gene. The J segment lost 4 bases and the V segment lost 6 bases, leaving 10 bases of the junction unmatched. The CDR3 extends over 16 amino acids. CDR3 loop: CASSRDRGSVTGELFF. CDR3 bases: TGTGCCAGCAGCCGCGACAGGGGATCGGTCACCGGGGAGCTGTTTTTT.

In this sample, this clonotype turned up many times. The V gene is TRBV7-2, the J gene TRBJ2-5; no clear D. The CDR3 runs to 13 residues. V was pared by 3 bases and J by 4 bases, with 9 bases between. Germline assignment: CDR1 SGHTA and CDR2 FQGNSA. The chain's CDR3 is CASSFDRAETQYF. As DNA, the CDR3 is TGTGCCAGCAGCTTCGACCGCGCAGAGACCCAGTACTTC.

A note on this clonotype: A junction end diverges from the germline sequence, so it may reflect a read error. The V and J genes are TRBV12-5 and TRBJ2-2, with TRBD2 as a possible D gene (6 bases). The CDR3 extends over 16 amino acids. Germline CDR1 LGHNT, CDR2 FRNRAP. The CDR3 here is CASGLVTGDVTVELFF. The CDR3 DNA reads TGTGCTAGTGGTCTCGTAACGGGAGACGTCACCGTGGAGCTGTTTTTT.

This clonotype showed up just a few times. The V and J genes are TRBV29-1 and TRBJ2-2; 7 nucleotides align to TRBD1. The J segment lost 1 base and the V segment lost 7 bases, leaving 6 bases of the junction unmatched. The CDR3 contains 14 residues. Germline V CDR1 and CDR2: SQVTM, ANQGSEA. The CDR3 sequence is CSADRAGNTGELFF. CDR3 DNA: TGCAGCGCCGACAGGGCCGGGAACACCGGGGAGCTGTTTTTT.